This TCR beta chain was observed in a study of blood T cell repertoires in COVID-19. In the authors' methods: Estimation of nucleated cell counts was performed using reference gene primer amplification. Sequencing was performed with immunoSEQ multiplex PCR; in TCRdb, only in-frame clones are kept and a portion is missing. The DNA gave D and trimming, while V, J and clone size come from that table. The data show approximately 38,000 clones, about 91% seen once. Material for sequencing was peripheral blood. This clonotype was sampled from a human donor in a cohort sampled during active COVID-19.

The CDR3 DNA is TGTGCCAGTAGTCCCAGAGGCGGGAGCAGCACCGGGGAGCTGTTTTTT. Its translation: CASSPRGGSSTGELFF. This sequence joins TRBV19 and TRBJ2-2; 7 positions agree with TRBD2. The CDR3 runs to 16 residues. Trimming took 5 bases from V and 4 from J; bases not matched to a gene: 10. Germline CDR1 LNHDA, CDR2 SQIVND (reference sequence).